This TCR beta chain emerged from a study of human T cells and chemical hapten exposure. General observations from the study: Controls formed significantly fewer large CDR3 similarity clusters than expanded TCRs did.

In this sample, this clonotype turned up once. Its antigen is as yet unknown. Using its own MiXCR run on the RACE reads, TCRdb lists one record per CDR3 protein. The sample lists about 110,000 distinct CDR3 sequences; 30% to 35% were seen once. The sample's time point: patch test 3, about 24 weeks after DPC sensitization. The sample's treatment: therapeutic diphenylcyclopropenone sensitization with weekly scalp DPC. The donor pool consisted of alopecia patients aged 18 to 70 years, considered suitable for DPC. Germline V gives CDR1 SEHNR, CDR2 FQNEAQ (reference sequence). The CDR3 contains 15 residues. V was clipped by 2 bases and J by 4 bases; unmatched bases: 7.

The clonotype originates from a man aged 35 to 55 with alopecia areata. Some clones in this sample may be carry-over from other donors' samples. J is TRBJ2-7 and V is TRBV7-9, with 8 bases matching TRBD1. This specimen was whole blood, taken in connection with sensitization to the hapten diphenylcyclopropenone (DPC). CDR3 nucleotide sequence: TGTGCCAGCAGCTTATCCCGGACAGGGAGGTACGAGCAGTACTTC. Translation gives CASSLSRTGRYEQYF.